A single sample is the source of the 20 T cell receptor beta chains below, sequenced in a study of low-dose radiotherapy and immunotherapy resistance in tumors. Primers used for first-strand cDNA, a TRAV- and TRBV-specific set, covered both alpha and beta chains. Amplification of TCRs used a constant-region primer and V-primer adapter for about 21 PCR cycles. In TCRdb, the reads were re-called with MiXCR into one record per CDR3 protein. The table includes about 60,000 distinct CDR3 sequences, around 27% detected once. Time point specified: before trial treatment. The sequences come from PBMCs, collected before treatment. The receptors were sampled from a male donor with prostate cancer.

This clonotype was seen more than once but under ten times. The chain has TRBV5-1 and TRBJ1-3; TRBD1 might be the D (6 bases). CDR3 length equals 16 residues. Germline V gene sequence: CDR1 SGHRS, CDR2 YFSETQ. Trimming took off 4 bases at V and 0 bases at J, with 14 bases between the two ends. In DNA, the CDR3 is TGCGCCAGCAGCCTCGAGGGGGAACGCTCTGGAAACACCATATATTTT. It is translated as CASSLEGERSGNTIYF.

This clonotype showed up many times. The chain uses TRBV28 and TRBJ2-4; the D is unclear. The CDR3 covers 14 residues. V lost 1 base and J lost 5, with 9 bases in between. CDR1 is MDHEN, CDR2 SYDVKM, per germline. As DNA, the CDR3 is TGTGCCAGCAGTTTATTGCATACCCAAAACATTCAGTACTTC. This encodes CASSLLHTQNIQYF.

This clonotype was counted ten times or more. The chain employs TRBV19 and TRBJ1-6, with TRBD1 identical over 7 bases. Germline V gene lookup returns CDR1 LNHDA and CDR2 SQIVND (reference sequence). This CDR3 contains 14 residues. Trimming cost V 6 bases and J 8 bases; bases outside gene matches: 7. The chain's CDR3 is CASRSDRSHSPLHF. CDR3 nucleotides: TGTGCCAGTAGGTCGGACAGGAGCCATTCACCCCTCCACTTT. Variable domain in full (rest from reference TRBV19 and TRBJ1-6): DGGITQSPKYLFRKEGQNVTLSCEQNLNHDAMYWYRQDPGQGLRLIYYSQIVNDFQKGDIAEGYSVSREKKESFPLTVTSAQKNPTAFYLCASRSDRSHSPLHFGNGTRLTVT.

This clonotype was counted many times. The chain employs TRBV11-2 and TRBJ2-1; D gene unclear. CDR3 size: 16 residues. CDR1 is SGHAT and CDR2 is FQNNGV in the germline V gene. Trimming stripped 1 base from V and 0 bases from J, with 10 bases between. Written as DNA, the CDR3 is TGTGCCAGCAGCTTAGCGGGCTCCCGCTCCTACAATGAGCAGTTCTTC. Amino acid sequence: CASSLAGSRSYNEQFF.

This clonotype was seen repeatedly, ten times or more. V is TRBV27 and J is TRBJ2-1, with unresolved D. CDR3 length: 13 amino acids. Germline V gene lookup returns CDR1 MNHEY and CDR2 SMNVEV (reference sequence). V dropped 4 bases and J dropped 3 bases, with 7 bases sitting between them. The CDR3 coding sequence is TGTGCCAGCAGTTCTCGGTTCTACAATGAGCAGTTCTTC. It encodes CASSSRFYNEQFF.

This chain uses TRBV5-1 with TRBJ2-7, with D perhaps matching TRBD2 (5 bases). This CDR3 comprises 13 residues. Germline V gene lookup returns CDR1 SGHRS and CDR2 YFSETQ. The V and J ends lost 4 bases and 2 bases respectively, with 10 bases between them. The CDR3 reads CASSAGVPYEQYF. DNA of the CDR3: TGCGCCAGCAGCGCCGGGGTCCCCTACGAGCAGTACTTC.

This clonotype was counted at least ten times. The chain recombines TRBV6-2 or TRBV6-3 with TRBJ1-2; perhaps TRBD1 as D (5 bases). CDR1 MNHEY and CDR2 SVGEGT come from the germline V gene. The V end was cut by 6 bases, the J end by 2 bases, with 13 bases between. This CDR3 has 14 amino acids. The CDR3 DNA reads TGTGCCAGCAGAGACAGTGGCCTAAACTATGGCTACACCTTC. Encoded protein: CASRDSGLNYGYTF.

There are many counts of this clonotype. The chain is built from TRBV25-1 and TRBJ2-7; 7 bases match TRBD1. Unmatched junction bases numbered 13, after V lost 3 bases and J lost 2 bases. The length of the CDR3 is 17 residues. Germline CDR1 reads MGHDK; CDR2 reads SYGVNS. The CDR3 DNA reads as TGTGCCAGCAGTGATCCACGAAAACGGGACAGCCCCTACGAGCAGTACTTC. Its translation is CASSDPRKRDSPYEQYF.

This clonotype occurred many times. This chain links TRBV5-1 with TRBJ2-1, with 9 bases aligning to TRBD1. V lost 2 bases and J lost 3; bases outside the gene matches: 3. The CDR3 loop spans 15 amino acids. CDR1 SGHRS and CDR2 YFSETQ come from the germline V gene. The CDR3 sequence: CASSLSTGGYNEQFF. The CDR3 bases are TGCGCCAGCAGCTTATCGACAGGGGGCTACAATGAGCAGTTCTTC.

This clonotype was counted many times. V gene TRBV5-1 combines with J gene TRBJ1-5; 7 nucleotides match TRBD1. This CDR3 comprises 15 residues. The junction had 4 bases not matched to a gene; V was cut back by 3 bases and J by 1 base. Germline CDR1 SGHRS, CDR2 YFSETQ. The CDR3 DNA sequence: TGCGCCAGCAGCTCCTCAGGGGGGAGCAATCAGCCCCAGCATTTT. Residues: CASSSSGGSNQPQHF.

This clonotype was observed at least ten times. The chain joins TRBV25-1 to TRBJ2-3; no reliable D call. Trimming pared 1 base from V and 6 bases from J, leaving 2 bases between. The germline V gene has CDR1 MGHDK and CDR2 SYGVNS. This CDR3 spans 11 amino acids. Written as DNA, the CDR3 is TGTGCCAGCAGTGAATGGGATACGCAGTATTTT. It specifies CASSEWDTQYF.

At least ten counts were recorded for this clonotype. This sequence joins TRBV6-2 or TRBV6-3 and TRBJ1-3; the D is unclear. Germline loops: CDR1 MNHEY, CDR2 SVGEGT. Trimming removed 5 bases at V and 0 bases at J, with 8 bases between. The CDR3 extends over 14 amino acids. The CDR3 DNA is TGTGCCAGCAGTGAAAATCACTCTGGAAACACCATATATTTT. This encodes CASSENHSGNTIYF.

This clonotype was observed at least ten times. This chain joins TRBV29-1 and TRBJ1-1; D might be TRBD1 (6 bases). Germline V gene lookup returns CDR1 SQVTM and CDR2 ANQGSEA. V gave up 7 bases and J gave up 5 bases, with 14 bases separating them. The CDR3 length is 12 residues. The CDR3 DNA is TGCAGCGGTACACAGGGAGGGACTGAAGCTTTCTTT. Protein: CSGTQGGTEAFF. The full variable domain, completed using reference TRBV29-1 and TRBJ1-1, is SAVISQKPSRDICQRGTSLTIQCQVDSQVTMMFWYRQQPGQSLTLIATANQGSEATYESGFVIDKFPISRPNLTFSTLTVSNMSPEDSSIYLCSGTQGGTEAFFGQGTRLTVV.

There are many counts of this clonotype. Here the CDR3 DNA reads TGTGCCAGCAGCATGGGAGCCCTAAGTTCCTACGAGCAGTACTTC. This sequence encodes CASSMGALSSYEQYF. This chain connects TRBV7-2 to TRBJ2-7; maybe TRBD2 (5 bases). The germline gives CDR1 SGHTA, CDR2 FQGNSA. V was shortened by 5 bases and J by 1 base, with 15 bases between the two germline ends. The CDR3 spans 15 residues.

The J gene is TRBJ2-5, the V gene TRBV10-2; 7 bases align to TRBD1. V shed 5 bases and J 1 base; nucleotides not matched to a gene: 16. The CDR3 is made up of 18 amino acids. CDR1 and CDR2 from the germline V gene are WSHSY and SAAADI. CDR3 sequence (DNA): TGCGCCAGCAGTCCGCGACAGGGAGACCCAGCAACCCAAGAGACCCAGTACTTC. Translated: CASSPRQGDPATQETQYF.

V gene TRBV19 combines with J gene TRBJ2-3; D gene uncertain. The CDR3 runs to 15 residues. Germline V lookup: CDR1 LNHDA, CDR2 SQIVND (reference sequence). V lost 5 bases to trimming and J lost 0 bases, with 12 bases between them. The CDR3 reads CASSARPTSTDTQYF. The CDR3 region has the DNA TGTGCCAGTAGTGCCCGGCCTACTAGCACAGATACGCAGTATTTT.

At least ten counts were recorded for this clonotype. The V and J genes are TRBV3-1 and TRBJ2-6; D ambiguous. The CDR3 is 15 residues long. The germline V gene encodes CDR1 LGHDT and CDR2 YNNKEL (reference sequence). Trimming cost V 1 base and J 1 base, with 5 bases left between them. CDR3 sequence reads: CASSQVRSGANVLTF. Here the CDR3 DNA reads TGTGCCAGCAGCCAAGTGCGTTCTGGGGCCAACGTCCTGACTTTC.

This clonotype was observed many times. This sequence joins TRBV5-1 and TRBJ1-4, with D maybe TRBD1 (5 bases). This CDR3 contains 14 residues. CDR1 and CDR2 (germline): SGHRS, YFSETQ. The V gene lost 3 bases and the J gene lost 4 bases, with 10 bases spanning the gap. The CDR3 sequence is CASSSQGDNEKLFF. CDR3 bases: TGCGCCAGCAGCTCCCAGGGTGATAATGAAAAACTGTTTTTT.

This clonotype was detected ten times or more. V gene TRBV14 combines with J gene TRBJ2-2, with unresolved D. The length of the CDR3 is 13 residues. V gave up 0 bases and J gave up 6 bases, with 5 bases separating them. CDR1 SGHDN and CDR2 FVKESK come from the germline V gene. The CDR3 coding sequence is TGTGCCAGCAGCCAAGATCTTGCCGGGGAGCTGTTTTTT. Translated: CASSQDLAGELFF.

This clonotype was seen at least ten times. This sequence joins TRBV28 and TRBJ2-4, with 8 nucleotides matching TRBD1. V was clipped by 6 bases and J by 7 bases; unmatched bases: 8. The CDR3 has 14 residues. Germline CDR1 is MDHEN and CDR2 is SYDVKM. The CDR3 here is CASRSGTGGNIQYF. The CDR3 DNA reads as TGTGCCAGCAGATCCGGGACAGGTGGGAACATTCAGTACTTC. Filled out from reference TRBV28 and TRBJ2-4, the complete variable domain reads DVKVTQSSRYLVKRTGEKVFLECVQDMDHENMFWYRQDPGLGLRLIYFSYDVKMKEKGDIPEGYSVSREKKERFSLILESASTNQTSMYLCASRSGTGGNIQYFGAGTRLSVL.